This TCR beta chain was found in a study of T cells in Graves' hyperthyroidism and ophthalmopathy. There were TCR beta CDR3 regions amplified from RNA transcripts. Primed by the HTBI set, a first-round RT-PCR was run on the TCR CDR3. TCRdb called the multiplex PCR reads again in MiXCR, with one record for every CDR3 protein. The data contain under 800,000 distinct CDR3 sequences, less than 15% of them singletons. For the diagnoses, clinical symptoms, serum thyroxine and TRAb, thyroid ultrasound and orbital computed tomography were used. V dropped 5 bases and J dropped 4 bases, with 12 bases sitting between them. CDR1 is SQVTM and CDR2 is ANQGSEA in the germline V gene. This CDR3 spans 13 amino acids.

The sample was blood. The receptor was isolated from a woman between 18 and 29 years old with Graves' hyperthyroidism. This chain connects TRBV29-1 to TRBJ1-5, with D hard to call. The DNA of the CDR3 is TGCAGCGTTTCAGACGGATCTAATCAGCCCCAGCATTTT. Protein sequence: CSVSDGSNQPQHF.